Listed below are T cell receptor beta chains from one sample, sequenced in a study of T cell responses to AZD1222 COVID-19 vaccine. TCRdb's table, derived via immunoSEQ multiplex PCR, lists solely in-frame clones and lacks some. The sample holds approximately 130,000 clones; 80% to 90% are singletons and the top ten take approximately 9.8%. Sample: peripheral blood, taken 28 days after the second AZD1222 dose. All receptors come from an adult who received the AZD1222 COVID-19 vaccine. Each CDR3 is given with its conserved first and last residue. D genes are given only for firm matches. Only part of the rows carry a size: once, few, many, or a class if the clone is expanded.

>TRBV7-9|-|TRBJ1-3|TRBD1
TGTGCCAGCAGCTTAGTGTGGGGGGACAGCTCTGGAAACACCATATATTTT
CASSLVWGDSSGNTIYF
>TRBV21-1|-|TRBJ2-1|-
TGTGCCAGCAGCAAAAAGGGGCTTGGGGAGGCCAGCTCCTACAATGAGCAGTTCTTC
CASSKKGLGEASSYNEQFF
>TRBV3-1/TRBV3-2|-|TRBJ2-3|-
TGTGCCAGCAGCCATCTAACCCCAGATACGCAGTATTTT
CASSHLTPDTQYF
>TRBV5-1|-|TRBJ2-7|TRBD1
TGCGCCAGCACCGGGACAGGGTGGCACGAGCAGTACTTC
CASTGTGWHEQYF
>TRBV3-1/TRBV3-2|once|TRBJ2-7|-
TGTGCCAGCAGCCAAGACCTCATAGTCCGCGAGCAGTACTTC
CASSQDLIVREQYF
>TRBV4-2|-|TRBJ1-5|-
TGTGCCAGCAGCCAAGATGGGAACAATCAGCCCCAGCATTTT
CASSQDGNNQPQHF
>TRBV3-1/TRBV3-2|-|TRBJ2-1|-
TGTGCCAGCAGCCAAGCAACTTACAATGAGCAGTTCTTC
CASSQATYNEQFF
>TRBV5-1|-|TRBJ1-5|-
TGCGCCAGCAGCCCGGCGGACGGGTTCAATCAGCCCCAGCATTTT
CASSPADGFNQPQHF
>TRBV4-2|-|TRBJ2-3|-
TGTGCCAGCAGCCAGCCAAGAACCACAGATACGCAGTATTTT
CASSQPRTTDTQYF
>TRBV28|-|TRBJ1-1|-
TGTGCCAGCAGACCAGGACAGTCTCGGAACACTGAAGCTTTCTTT
CASRPGQSRNTEAFF
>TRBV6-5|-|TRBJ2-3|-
TGTGCCAGCAGTTACCAATTAGTGGGTGGGGTTGATACGCAGTATTTT
CASSYQLVGGVDTQYF
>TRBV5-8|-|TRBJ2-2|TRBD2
TGTGCCAGCAGCCCCGGACTAGCGGGACTTACCGGGGAGCTGTTTTTT
CASSPGLAGLTGELFF
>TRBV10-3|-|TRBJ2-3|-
TGTGCCATCAGTCCCTCTCAGACAGATACGCAGTATTTT
CAISPSQTDTQYF
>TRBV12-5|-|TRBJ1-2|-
TGTGCTAGCGGGCCGGGGGCAAACTATGGCTACACCTTC
CASGPGANYGYTF
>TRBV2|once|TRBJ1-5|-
TGTGCCAGCAGTGAAGAGAGAGGGCATCAGCCCCAGCATTTT
CASSEERGHQPQHF
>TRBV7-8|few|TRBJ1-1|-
TGTGCCAGCACCACCCAAGTTGGGAGCGTGAACACTGAAGCTTTCTTT
CASTTQVGSVNTEAFF
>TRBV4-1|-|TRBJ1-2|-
TGCGCCAGCAGCCAAGAGGACTCCAGCAACTATGGCTACACCTTC
CASSQEDSSNYGYTF
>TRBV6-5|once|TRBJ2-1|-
TGTGCCAGCAGTTATCCGGGCCGGGCTTACAATGAGCAGTTCTTC
CASSYPGRAYNEQFF
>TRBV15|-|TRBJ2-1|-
TGTGCCACCAGCAGAGGAGGCTCCTACAATGAGCAGTTCTTC
CATSRGGSYNEQFF
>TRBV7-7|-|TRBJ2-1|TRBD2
TGTGCCAGCAGCTTAGGGGCGGGAGGGTACAATGAGCAGTTCTTC
CASSLGAGGYNEQFF
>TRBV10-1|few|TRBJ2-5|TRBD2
TGCGCCAGCAGTGAGCCAGGTGCGGGAGCTCTGGAGACCCAGTACTTC
CASSEPGAGALETQYF
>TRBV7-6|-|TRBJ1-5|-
TGTGCCAGCAGCTCTAATGGCCCCCAGCATTTT
CASSSNGPQHF
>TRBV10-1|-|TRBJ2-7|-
TGCGCCAGCAGTGAGTCGGCAGGGGCAAACGAGCAGTACTTC
CASSESAGANEQYF
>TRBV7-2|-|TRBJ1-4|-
TGTGCCAGCAGCATGGGGGGAGGAACTAATGAAAAACTGTTTTTT
CASSMGGGTNEKLFF
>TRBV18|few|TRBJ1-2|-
TGTGCCAGCTCACCAGACAGGTACTATGGCTACACCTTC
CASSPDRYYGYTF
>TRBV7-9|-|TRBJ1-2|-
TGTGCCAGCAGCTTAGTCCAGGGTGACTATGGCTACACCTTC
CASSLVQGDYGYTF
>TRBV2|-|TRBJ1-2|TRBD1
TGTGCCAGCAGTGGGGACAGCCTTAACTATGGCTACACCTTC
CASSGDSLNYGYTF
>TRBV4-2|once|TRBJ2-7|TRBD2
TGTGCCAGCAGCCCATGGGGACTAGCGGGAGAATACGAGCAGTACTTC
CASSPWGLAGEYEQYF
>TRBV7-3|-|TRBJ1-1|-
TGTGCCAGCAGCTCGGGTGCAAGGGCTGAAGCTTTCTTT
CASSSGARAEAFF
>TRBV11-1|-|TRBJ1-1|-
TGTGCCAGCAGCCCAGACTGGAGCACTGAAGCTTTCTTT
CASSPDWSTEAFF
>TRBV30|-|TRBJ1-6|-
TGTGCCTGGAGGCTGGGAGGGGTGGGTTCACCCCTCCACTTT
CAWRLGGVGSPLHF
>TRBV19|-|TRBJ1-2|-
TGTGCCAGTAGTGTGGGGGCACGGGGCTACACCTTC
CASSVGARGYTF
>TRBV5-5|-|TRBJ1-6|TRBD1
TGTGCCAGCAGCTTGGACAGGGGTAATTCACCCCTCCACTTT
CASSLDRGNSPLHF
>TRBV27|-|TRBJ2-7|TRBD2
TGTGCCAGCAGCTGGACTAGCGGATCCTACGAGCAGTACTTC
CASSWTSGSYEQYF
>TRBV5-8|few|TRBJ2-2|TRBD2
TGTGCCAGCAGCCCCGGAGGGCTAGCGGGAGAAGGGACCGGGGAGCTGTTTTTT
CASSPGGLAGEGTGELFF
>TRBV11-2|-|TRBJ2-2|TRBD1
TGTGCCAGCACCATCCCGGTGACAGGGCTGAACACCGGGGAGCTGTTTTTT
CASTIPVTGLNTGELFF
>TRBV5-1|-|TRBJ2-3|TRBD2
TGCGCCAGCAGCACCGGGACTACCAACGGGGATACGCAGTATTTT
CASSTGTTNGDTQYF
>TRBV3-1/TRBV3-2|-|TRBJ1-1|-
TGTGCCAGCAGCCAAGAGGTCGCGGGTGAAGCTTTCTTT
CASSQEVAGEAFF
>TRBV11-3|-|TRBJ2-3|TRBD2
TGTGCCAGCAGCCCCGGACTAGCGGGATCTACTAGCACAGATACGCAGTATTTT
CASSPGLAGSTSTDTQYF
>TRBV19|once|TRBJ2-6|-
TGTGCCAGCGCGCTTGGGCCCTCTGGGGCCAACGTCCTGACTTTC
CASALGPSGANVLTF
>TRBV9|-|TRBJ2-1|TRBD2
TGTGCCAGCAGCGTAGGCGGGGGGGCTAGTAATGAGCAGTTCTTC
CASSVGGGASNEQFF
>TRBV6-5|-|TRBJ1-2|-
TGTGCCAGCAGCTCAGGGTTCGGCTACACCTTC
CASSSGFGYTF
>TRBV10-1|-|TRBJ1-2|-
TGCGCCAGCAGTGAGGGATCAGGAACATCGGCCTATGGCTACACCTTC
CASSEGSGTSAYGYTF
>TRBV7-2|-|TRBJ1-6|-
TGTGCCAGCAGCTTACAGGGGCCCCAAACTAATTCACCCCTCCACTTT
CASSLQGPQTNSPLHF
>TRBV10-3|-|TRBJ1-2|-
TGTGCCATCTTCGACAAGTTTAACTATGGCTACACCTTC
CAIFDKFNYGYTF
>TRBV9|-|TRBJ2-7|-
TGTGCCAGCAGCCCTCATAGCGGCCTCTCCTCCTACGAGCAGTACTTC
CASSPHSGLSSYEQYF
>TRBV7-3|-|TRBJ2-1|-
TGTGCCAGCAGCCAAGGCCTACAGGGAGAGCAGTTCTTC
CASSQGLQGEQFF
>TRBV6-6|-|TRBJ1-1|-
TGTGCCAGCAGCATTACAGGGTGGGTCGGAGAAGCTTTCTTT
CASSITGWVGEAFF
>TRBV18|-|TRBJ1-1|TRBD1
TGTGCCAGCTCACTCCTGTCAGGGGGCATGGACACTGAAGCTTTCTTT
CASSLLSGGMDTEAFF
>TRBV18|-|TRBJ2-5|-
TGTGCCAGCTCACCACTGGGGGCCGGAGGAGAGACCCAGTACTTC
CASSPLGAGGETQYF
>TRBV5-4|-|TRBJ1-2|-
TGTGCCAGCAGCTTGGCTAGGTCTAACTATGGCTACACCTTC
CASSLARSNYGYTF
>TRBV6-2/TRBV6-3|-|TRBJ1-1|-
TGTGCCAGCAGTTCCCCTCTCGGCAGGGGTAACACTGAAGCTTTCTTT
CASSSPLGRGNTEAFF
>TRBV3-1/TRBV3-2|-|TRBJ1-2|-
TGTGCCAGCAGCCAAGTGACAGACTATGGCTACACCTTC
CASSQVTDYGYTF
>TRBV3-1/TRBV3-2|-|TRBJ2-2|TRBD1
TGTGCCAGCAGCCATTGGGGGATCCCAGGGGGCACCGGGGAGCTGTTTTTT
CASSHWGIPGGTGELFF
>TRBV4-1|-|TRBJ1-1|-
TGCGCCAGCAGCCTGGACCCGAACACTGAAGCTTTCTTT
CASSLDPNTEAFF
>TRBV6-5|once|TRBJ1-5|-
TGTGCCAGCGGACCTTCAGGGATAGCGCAGCCCCAGCATTTT
CASGPSGIAQPQHF
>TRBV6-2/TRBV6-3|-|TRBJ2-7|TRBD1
TGTGCCAGCAGTTACGCTGGGGGACAGAACTCCTACGAGCAGTACTTC
CASSYAGGQNSYEQYF
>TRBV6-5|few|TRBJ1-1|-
TGTGCCAGCAGCTTTACTCAGGGGAGGACTTTCTTT
CASSFTQGRTFF
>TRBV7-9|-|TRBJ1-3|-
TGTGCCAGCAGCTTAGGCGCCAGCTCTGGAAACACCATATATTTT
CASSLGASSGNTIYF